A single sample gave rise to the 28 T cell receptor beta chains below, sequenced in a study of blood T cell repertoires in COVID-19. TCRdb's copy holds only in-frame clones and misses some; the assay was immunoSEQ multiplex PCR. The repertoire holds 90,000 to 150,000 clones, with roughly 84% as singletons. The sample taken for sequencing was peripheral blood. All receptors derive from a man between 60 and 70 years old with acute or convalescent COVID-19.

CDR3 protein: CAISEGAGGFTGELFF. Written as DNA, the CDR3 is TGTGCCATCAGTGAGGGGGCAGGGGGCTTCACCGGGGAGCTGTTTTTT. The chain combines TRBV10-3 with TRBJ2-2, with 8 bases fitting TRBD1. Germline assignment: CDR1 ENHRY and CDR2 SYGVKD. This CDR3 spans 16 amino acids. Trimming took 2 bases from V and 4 from J; bases not matched to a gene: 6.

The chain joins TRBV11-2 to TRBJ2-2, with 8 bases fitting TRBD2. Germline trimming cut 5 bases from V and 5 bases from J; bases unmatched to any gene: 10. Germline CDR1 SGHAT, CDR2 FQNNGV. This CDR3 region has 16 residues. The CDR3 region has the DNA TGTGCCAGCAGCGCTAATCGACTAGCGTTTACCGGGGAGCTGTTTTTT. Translation: CASSANRLAFTGELFF.

The chain has TRBV20-1 and TRBJ1-2; possibly TRBD1 for D (6 bases). The V and J ends lost 3 bases and 1 base respectively, with 24 bases between them. This CDR3 has 18 amino acids. Germline V gene data show CDR1 as DFQATT and CDR2 as SNEGSKA (reference sequence). CDR3 nucleotide sequence: TGCAGTGCTAGTGACCGAGGGGGAGGGCGTATGGTTAACTATGGCTACACCTTC. Its protein product is CSASDRGGGRMVNYGYTF.

This sequence joins TRBV27 and TRBJ2-5, with 7 bases that match TRBD1. Losses at the gene ends were 6 bases for V and 2 bases for J; bases not matched to a gene: 9. The CDR3 is 15 residues long. The germline V gene has CDR1 MNHEY and CDR2 SMNVEV (reference sequence). The CDR3 here is CASSLGDSRQETQYF. The CDR3 nucleotides read TGTGCCAGCAGCCTAGGGGACAGCCGTCAAGAGACCCAGTACTTC.

This clone showed up just once. The chain has TRBV27 and TRBJ1-1, with a possible D match to TRBD1 (6 bases). V lost 7 bases and J lost 0, with 9 bases in between. Germline CDR1 reads MNHEY; CDR2 reads SMNVEV (reference sequence). The CDR3 loop spans 13 amino acids. DNA of the CDR3: TGTGCCAGCAACGACAGGTTGAACACTGAAGCTTTCTTT. It yields the protein CASNDRLNTEAFF.

The J gene is TRBJ2-3, the V gene TRBV12-5; TRBD2 aligns across 12 bases. Per germline, CDR1 LGHNT and CDR2 FRNRAP. Losses at the gene ends were 3 bases for V and 2 bases for J; bases not matched to a gene: 3. CDR3 length: 16 residues. The CDR3 nucleotides are TGTGCTAGTGGTTTAGGACTAGCGGGATCCACAGATACGCAGTATTTT. Translated, it gives CASGLGLAGSTDTQYF.

The V call is TRBV9, the J call TRBJ2-1; D may be TRBD1 (6 bases). In germline, CDR1 is SGDLS, CDR2 YYNGEE. This CDR3 is built from 18 residues. The V and J ends lost 4 bases and 1 base respectively, with 21 bases between them. CDR3 amino acids: CASSSGHWSIGSYNEQFF. The CDR3 DNA is TGTGCCAGCAGCTCGGGACACTGGTCCATAGGATCCTACAATGAGCAGTTCTTC.

This clone showed up just once. The CDR3 here is CASSLSGSVYEQYF. The CDR3 DNA follows: TGTGCCAGCAGCTTAAGCGGGAGTGTTTACGAGCAGTACTTC. The chain employs TRBV7-2 and TRBJ2-7, with 8 bases lining up with TRBD2. The CDR3 is made up of 14 amino acids. V trimming: 2 bases; J trimming: 4 bases; junction bases outside the gene matches: 4. The germline CDR1 and CDR2 sequences are SGHTA and FQGNSA.

The V call is TRBV28, the J call TRBJ1-6; 9 bases align to TRBD1. The J segment lost 9 bases and the V segment lost 5 bases, leaving 8 bases of the junction unmatched. This CDR3 is built from 15 residues. The germline gives CDR1 MDHEN, CDR2 SYDVKM. The CDR3 protein is CASSIQTGGGSPLHF. The CDR3, as DNA: TGTGCCAGCAGTATTCAGACAGGGGGAGGTTCACCCCTCCACTTT.

The V and J genes are TRBV7-2 and TRBJ2-7, with D hard to call. The CDR3 totals 12 residues. Germline assignment: CDR1 SGHTA and CDR2 FQGNSA. The V end was cut by 5 bases, the J end by 0 bases, with 5 bases between. CDR3 in amino acids: CASSRFSYEQYF. The CDR3 DNA sequence: TGTGCCAGCAGCCGGTTCTCCTACGAGCAGTACTTC.

The chain employs TRBV9 and TRBJ2-7; 7 bases line up with TRBD2. J gave up 2 bases and V 0 bases, and 8 bases lay outside the gene matches. Germline V gene lookup returns CDR1 SGDLS and CDR2 YYNGEE. The CDR3 loop spans 16 amino acids. The CDR3 sequence: CASSVGEGPPPYEQYF. As DNA, the CDR3 is TGTGCCAGCAGCGTAGGGGAGGGGCCCCCTCCCTACGAGCAGTACTTC.

This chain connects TRBV29-1 to TRBJ2-2, with 10 bases fitting TRBD2. With 4 bases clipped from V and 7 bases from J, the junction kept 9 bases outside the gene matches. This CDR3 has 15 residues. Germline V lookup: CDR1 SQVTM, CDR2 ANQGSEA. In nucleotides, the CDR3 is TGCAGCGTTGTTGGACTAGCGGCCTCCAACGGGGAGCTGTTTTTT. Its translation: CSVVGLAASNGELFF.

This sequence joins TRBV7-9 and TRBJ1-2; D call uncertain. Germline assignment: CDR1 SEHNR and CDR2 FQNEAQ (reference sequence). The CDR3 sequence is 11 residues long. Trimming pared 9 bases from V and 4 bases from J, leaving 9 bases between. This CDR3 reads CASSGSYGYTF. In DNA form, the CDR3 reads TGTGCCAGTTCGGGGTCCTATGGCTACACCTTC. The full variable domain, rest sourced from reference TRBV7-9 and TRBJ1-2, is DTGVSQNPRHKITKRGQNVTFRCDPISEHNRLYWYRQTLGQGPEFLTYFQNEAQLEKSRLLSDRFSAERPKGSFSTLEIQRTEQGDSAMYLCASSGSYGYTFGSGTRLTVV.

J is TRBJ2-3 and V is TRBV7-3, with TRBD2 identical over 7 bases. Germline loops: CDR1 SGHTA, CDR2 FQGTGA. Trimming at V came to 5 bases and at J to 2 bases, leaving 10 bases not matched to a gene. This CDR3 has 16 amino acids. The CDR3 sequence is CASSQDNAGVTDTQYF. The CDR3 region has the DNA TGTGCCAGCAGCCAGGATAATGCGGGGGTCACAGATACGCAGTATTTT.

The chain couples TRBV19 to TRBJ2-1, with 10 bases matching TRBD2. CDR1 is LNHDA and CDR2 is SQIVND in the germline V gene (reference sequence). J was trimmed by 8 bases and V by 6 bases; bases with no gene match: 7. CDR3 size: 14 residues. CDR3 nucleotides: TGTGCCAGTAGGCCAGCGGGAGGGGGGTATGAGCAGTTCTTC. Amino acid sequence: CASRPAGGGYEQFF.

This rearrangement joins TRBV6-5 to TRBJ2-6; TRBD1 might be the D (6 bases). The CDR3 is 14 residues long. CDR1 is MNHEY, CDR2 SVGAGI, per germline. Between the trimmed V and J ends, which lost 5 bases and 1 base, there was a span of 6 bases. The CDR3 reads CASSTGSGANVLTF. CDR3 nucleotide sequence: TGTGCCAGCAGTACAGGGTCTGGGGCCAACGTCCTGACTTTC.

The chain is built from TRBV6-5 and TRBJ2-1; no definite D call. Trimming cost V 6 bases and J 4 bases, with 4 bases left between them. Germline CDR1 is MNHEY and CDR2 is SVGAGI. The CDR3 runs to 11 residues. The CDR3 sequence is CASSQYNEQFF. CDR3 nucleotides: TGTGCCAGCAGCCAATACAATGAGCAGTTCTTC.

This chain connects TRBV11-1 to TRBJ2-3, with 8 nucleotides matching TRBD2. This CDR3 is built from 15 residues. Germline assignment: CDR1 SGHAT and CDR2 FQDESV (reference sequence). Trimming at V came to 1 base and at J to 10 bases, leaving 10 bases not matched to a gene. CDR3 in amino acids: CASSLEGLGQRAQYF. DNA of the CDR3: TGTGCCAGCAGCTTAGAGGGACTAGGACAACGTGCGCAGTATTTT.

This rearrangement joins TRBV7-9 to TRBJ1-5; 8 bases line up with TRBD1. The junction had 6 bases not matched to a gene; V was cut back by 5 bases and J by 3 bases. Germline V gene lookup returns CDR1 SEHNR and CDR2 FQNEAQ (reference sequence). The CDR3 runs 15 residues. The CDR3 nucleotides are TGTGCCAGCAGCCCCCAGGGGGCTATCAATCAGCCCCAGCATTTT. Its translation is CASSPQGAINQPQHF.

This clone was counted only a few times. The chain recombines TRBV7-8 with TRBJ2-7; 7 nucleotides line up with TRBD2. This CDR3 region has 15 residues. The V gene's germline CDR1 is SGHVS and CDR2 FQNEAQ. V shed 3 bases and J 2 bases; nucleotides not matched to a gene: 7. The CDR3 region is CASSLIAGVPYEQYF. The CDR3 nucleotides are TGTGCCAGCAGCTTGATCGCGGGAGTTCCCTACGAGCAGTACTTC.

The rearrangement joins TRBV12-3 or TRBV12-4 to TRBJ2-2; D might be TRBD1 (6 bases). V was trimmed by 1 base and J by 6 bases, leaving 6 bases between them. This CDR3 is 13 amino acids long. The CDR3 here is CASSLGQAGELFF. The CDR3 nucleotides are TGTGCCAGCAGTTTAGGACAGGCCGGGGAGCTGTTTTTT.

This CDR3 reads CASSMPGVLNTEAFF. The CDR3 bases are TGTGCCAGTAGTATGCCCGGGGTCCTGAACACTGAAGCTTTCTTT. This chain uses TRBV19 with TRBJ1-1; no reliable D call. CDR1 and CDR2 from the germline V gene are LNHDA and SQIVND (reference sequence). This CDR3 has 15 residues. The V and J ends lost 3 bases and 0 bases respectively, with 11 bases between them. The full variable domain, its missing parts supplied by reference TRBV19 and TRBJ1-1, is DGGITQSPKYLFRKEGQNVTLSCEQNLNHDAMYWYRQDPGQGLRLIYYSQIVNDFQKGDIAEGYSVSREKKESFPLTVTSAQKNPTAFYLCASSMPGVLNTEAFFGQGTRLTVV.

The chain employs TRBV28 and TRBJ2-7; TRBD1 might be the D (5 bases). Germline CDR1 MDHEN, CDR2 SYDVKM. Deletions cut 4 bases from V and 4 bases from J, with 11 bases between. This CDR3 contains 13 residues. Here the CDR3 reads CASSSSPGYEQYF. The CDR3 region has the DNA TGTGCCAGCAGTTCCTCGCCAGGGTACGAGCAGTACTTC. Filled out from reference TRBV28 and TRBJ2-7, the complete variable domain reads DVKVTQSSRYLVKRTGEKVFLECVQDMDHENMFWYRQDPGLGLRLIYFSYDVKMKEKGDIPEGYSVSREKKERFSLILESASTNQTSMYLCASSSSPGYEQYFGPGTRLTVT.

This clone was seen once. This sequence joins TRBV30 and TRBJ1-1; 9 nucleotides match TRBD1. The CDR3 length is 12 residues. Germline loops: CDR1 GTSNPN, CDR2 SVGIG (reference sequence). J gave up 9 bases and V 2 bases, and 4 bases lay outside the gene matches. In DNA, the CDR3 is TGTGCCTGGAGTCCGGGGACAGGGAAAGCTTTCTTT. It specifies CAWSPGTGKAFF.

This chain connects TRBV9 to TRBJ1-1; D not resolved. This CDR3 comprises 14 residues. Germline V lookup: CDR1 SGDLS, CDR2 YYNGEE. Between the trimmed V and J ends, which lost 3 bases and 1 base, there was a span of 10 bases. Here the CDR3 reads CASSARVTNTEAFF. The CDR3 DNA follows: TGTGCCAGCAGCGCCCGGGTTACGAACACTGAAGCTTTCTTT.

The chain combines TRBV7-7 with TRBJ2-5; D is uncertain. The V gene's germline CDR1 is SSHAT and CDR2 FNYEAQ (reference sequence). V lost 8 bases and J 0 bases, leaving 13 bases between the germline ends. The CDR3 is made up of 14 amino acids. The CDR3 coding sequence is TGTGCCAGCGGAATGGGCACATACCAAGAGACCCAGTACTTC. It specifies CASGMGTYQETQYF.

The V and J genes are TRBV7-9 and TRBJ2-1; 9 positions agree with TRBD1. After removal of 5 bases from V and 6 bases from J, the junction contained 8 bases not matched to a gene. CDR1 SEHNR and CDR2 FQNEAQ come from the germline V gene (reference sequence). The CDR3 is 15 amino acids. The DNA of the CDR3 is TGTGCCAGCAGCCCCGGGACAGGGAGTAGCAATGAGCAGTTCTTC. Translation gives CASSPGTGSSNEQFF.

This clone appeared once. The chain is built from TRBV7-2 and TRBJ2-3; 8 bases are a match to TRBD2. With V trimmed by 8 bases and J by 3 bases, 10 bases remained unmatched. CDR3 size: 15 residues. CDR1 is SGHTA and CDR2 is FQGNSA in the germline V gene. CDR3 in DNA: TGTGCCAGCCGCCCAGCGGGAGCTGGGACAGATACGCAGTATTTT. It encodes CASRPAGAGTDTQYF.